The 7 T cell receptor beta chains below all came from one sample that was sequenced in a study of T cell repertoires in ileal Crohn's disease (dated by TCRdb to about 2019). Libraries came from the immunoSEQ multiplex PCR assay. TCRdb stores this immuneACCESS table with in-frame sequences only. Part of the clones is absent; in the studies checked, under half of the shortfall reflects unresolved V genes, and no reason is known for the rest. The sample profile shows roughly 3,500 clones; around 83% of them were found once. The ten largest clones capture approximately 6.8% of the sample. Sequencing input: ileal tissue. The receptors derive from an adult with Crohn's disease.

CDR3 in amino acids: CASSQQGSSNEQFF. CDR3 nucleotide sequence: TGTGCCAGCAGCCAACAGGGATCGTCCAATGAGCAGTTCTTC. J is TRBJ2-1 and V is TRBV7-9, with D maybe TRBD1 (6 bases). V was shortened by 5 bases and J by 6 bases, with 14 bases between the two germline ends. In germline, CDR1 is SEHNR, CDR2 FQNEAQ (reference sequence). The CDR3 covers 14 residues.

The chain combines TRBV19 with TRBJ1-1; D is possibly TRBD1 (6 bases). This CDR3 comprises 13 residues. Germline lookup yields CDR1 LNHDA and CDR2 SQIVND (reference sequence). Trimming shortened V by 9 bases and J by 6 bases, and 17 bases separated the two germline ends. CDR3 sequence: CASTVWQGSEAFF. The CDR3 bases are TGTGCCAGCACGGTGTGGCAGGGGTCTGAAGCTTTCTTT.

The rearrangement joins TRBV5-1 to TRBJ2-5; maybe TRBD1 (5 bases). The germline gives CDR1 SGHRS, CDR2 YFSETQ. V lost 2 bases to trimming and J lost 1 base, with 6 bases between them. The CDR3 loop spans 13 amino acids. The CDR3 protein is CASSFQGQETQYF. In DNA, the CDR3 is TGCGCCAGCAGCTTCCAGGGCCAAGAGACCCAGTACTTC.

The chain couples TRBV6-5 to TRBJ2-5, with 10 bases identical to TRBD2. The J call may be wrong; the DNA end is better matched by TRBJ2-7. There are 15 residues in the CDR3. Germline lookup yields CDR1 MNHEY and CDR2 SVGAGI. CDR3 coding DNA: TGTGCCAGCCGGCCCGGACTAGCGGAACTCTACGAGCAGTACTTC. Protein sequence: CASRPGLAELYEQYF.

The chain combines TRBV30 with TRBJ2-1; possible D gene TRBD2, 5 bases. CDR3 length: 15 amino acids. The V gene lost 2 bases and the J gene lost 8 bases, with 19 bases spanning the gap. The germline V gene has CDR1 GTSNPN and CDR2 SVGIG (reference sequence). CDR3 DNA: TGTGCCTGGAGTCGCGGACTGGCAGATGTGGATGAGCAGTTCTTC. Its translation: CAWSRGLADVDEQFF.

This clone appeared a few times. J is TRBJ1-6 and V is TRBV4-2; D unclear. V was clipped by 2 bases and J by 7 bases, with 9 bases between them. This CDR3 contains 14 residues. CDR1 LGHNA and CDR2 YNFKEQ come from the germline V gene. The DNA of the CDR3 is TGTGCCAGCAGCCAAATCAAGGAGAATTCACCCCTCCACTTT. As protein: CASSQIKENSPLHF.

The chain is built from TRBV7-9 and TRBJ1-2; the match to TRBD1 covers 7 bases. The ends lost 1 base at V and 1 base at J; junction bases unmatched: 3. CDR3 length: 15 residues. Germline V lookup: CDR1 SEHNR, CDR2 FQNEAQ (reference sequence). CDR3 loop: CASSLGGGFNYGYTF. CDR3 nucleotide sequence: TGTGCCAGCAGCTTAGGAGGGGGCTTTAACTATGGCTACACCTTC.